A single sample gave rise to the 7 T cell receptor beta chains below, sequenced in a study of blood T cells in healthy people across ages. The second PCR ran about 6 to 12 cycles with a sample-barcoded 5' primer and J-beta primers. TCRdb processed the 5' RACE reads anew with MiXCR; each CDR3 protein has one entry. The sample includes about 730,000 distinct CDR3 sequences, roughly 47% of them seen just once. Sequenced input: blood. Receptor source: a woman aged 55-69 years in good health.

This chain connects TRBV6-2 or TRBV6-3 to TRBJ2-5; weak D call: TRBD1 (5 bases). CDR1 is MNHEY and CDR2 is SVGEGT in the germline V gene. V was shortened by 4 bases and J by 9 bases, with 21 bases between the two germline ends. CDR3 length: 15 amino acids. The CDR3 loop reads CASSFHTTGLGAQYF. In nucleotides, the CDR3 is TGTGCCAGCAGTTTCCACACCACAGGCCTAGGGGCCCAGTACTTC.

Comment on this clonotype: With a much larger clone just one base away, this may be a read error. This chain links TRBV29-1 with TRBJ2-5, with a tentative D call TRBD1 (6 bases). The J call may be in error: the DNA end matches TRBJ2-1 better. From germline, CDR1 is SQVTM and CDR2 ANQGSEA. The length of the CDR3 is 13 residues. Here the CDR3 reads CSVLTGNQETQFF. CDR3 bases: TGCAGCGTCCTAACAGGGAACCAAGAGACCCAGTTCTTC.

This sequence joins TRBV4-3 and TRBJ2-4, with 7 bases lining up with TRBD2. The J call may be wrong; the DNA end is better matched by TRBJ2-7. This CDR3 contains 15 residues. Germline V CDR1 and CDR2: LGHNA, YSLEER. For the CDR3, the DNA is TGCGCCAGCAGCCAAGTCCTCGGGACTACCTACGAGCAGTACTTC. Residues: CASSQVLGTTYEQYF.

This clonotype has at least ten counts. The chain joins TRBV6-2 or TRBV6-3 to TRBJ2-1, with 11 positions matching TRBD2. The CDR3 has 15 residues. Trimming at V came to 5 bases and at J to 9 bases, leaving 9 bases not matched to a gene. Germline CDR1 and CDR2: MNHEY and SVGEGT. In nucleotides, the CDR3 is TGTGCCAGCAGTCCCGCACTAGCGGGGGTTGGTGAGCAGTTCTTC. It codes for CASSPALAGVGEQFF.

This clonotype was observed a few times. The chain uses TRBV3-1 and TRBJ2-5, with 11 positions matching TRBD2. Unmatched junction bases numbered 15, after V lost 4 bases and J lost 2 bases. CDR1 LGHDT and CDR2 YNNKEL come from the germline V gene (reference sequence). The CDR3 is 19 residues long. The CDR3 nucleotides are TGTGCCAGCAGCCCCCCTCAAGGAACTAGCGGGGGTACACAAGAGACCCAGTACTTC. This translates into CASSPPQGTSGGTQETQYF.

This clonotype was picked up a small number of times. The rearrangement links TRBV6-2 or TRBV6-3 to TRBJ2-3, with no clear D. CDR1 and CDR2 (germline): MNHEY, SVGEGT. This CDR3 spans 16 amino acids. The V end was cut by 2 bases, the J end by 2 bases, with 14 bases between. The CDR3 sequence: CASSYTKGTATDTQYF. The DNA for the CDR3 is TGTGCCAGCAGTTACACTAAGGGTACAGCCACAGATACGCAGTATTTT.

This chain links TRBV7-2 with TRBJ2-3; the D gene is possibly TRBD2 (7 bases). V was pared by 6 bases and J by 3 bases, with 10 bases between. The CDR3 has 13 residues. Germline lookup yields CDR1 SGHTA and CDR2 FQGNSA. CDR3 region: CASRGGATDTQYF. DNA of the CDR3: TGTGCCAGCAGGGGGGGGGCGACAGATACGCAGTATTTT.